This TCR beta chain was identified during a study of vaccination effects on CD4 cells after COVID-19. Study at large: Two doses of BNT162b2 or mRNA-1273 vaccine were administered to participants.

Sequenced by immunoSEQ multiplex PCR; TCRdb stores in-frame clones only, minus some. The top ten clones hold 9.5% to 14% of a sample with about 43,000 clones, roughly four fifths of them seen once. A remark on this clone: Its antigen is unknown.

Study conclusions and caveats: Early timepoints after infection were absent, and convalescent patients were few in the study.

Germline-derived CDR1 and CDR2 are MDHEN and SYDVKM. V dropped 5 bases and J dropped 4; count of bases not matched to a gene: 10. This CDR3 is built from 15 residues. Before sequencing took place, the ViraFEST assay used viral peptide pools to expand antigen-specific CD4+ T cells. A 10-day culture period preceded the isolation of CD4+ T cells. None of the vaccinated had previously contracted SARS-CoV-2, and their nucleocapsid antibodies tested negative. Cultures received IL-2 medium that replaced half the medium on days 3 and 7. This receptor was taken from a human donor who received a COVID-19 vaccine. Sequencing was performed on CD4+ T cells from PBMCs cultured with SARS-CoV-2 spike peptides, taken before COVID-19 vaccination. V and J are TRBV28 and TRBJ2-5, with TRBD2 matching over 7 bases. The CDR3 spells CASSPLSGEGETQYF. DNA of the CDR3: TGTGCCAGCAGTCCCCTCAGCGGGGAGGGAGAGACCCAGTACTTC.